Below are 30 T cell receptor beta chains sequenced from a single sample in a study of radiotherapy plus CTLA-4 blockade in lung cancer. Using immunoSEQ multiplex PCR, the repertoire was profiled, and TCRdb retains in-frame clones only, with some absent. The table shows around 100,000 clones, with approximately 72% occurring only once. The sequenced sample was peripheral blood, obtained from a patient treated with radiotherapy plus ipilimumab. These receptors were taken from a human donor with non-small cell lung cancer who had a partial response to radiotherapy plus ipilimumab. Some clones in this sample may be carry-over from other donors' samples.

The chain joins TRBV28 to TRBJ2-2; D possibly corresponds to TRBD2 (6 bases). The CDR3 covers 14 residues. Trimming took 6 bases from V and 4 from J, leaving 12 bases between them. The germline V gene has CDR1 MDHEN and CDR2 SYDVKM. The CDR3 loop is CASSRWRGTGELFF. In DNA form, the CDR3 reads TGTGCCAGCAGCCGATGGAGGGGCACCGGGGAGCTGTTTTTT.

J is TRBJ1-2 and V is TRBV10-2; 7 bases are shared with TRBD1. Losses at the gene ends were 3 bases for V and 2 bases for J; bases not matched to a gene: 3. Germline-derived CDR1 and CDR2 are WSHSY and SAAADI. The CDR3 loop spans 14 amino acids. This CDR3 reads CASSDRGVNYGYTF. CDR3 coding DNA: TGCGCCAGCAGTGACAGGGGGGTAAACTATGGCTACACCTTC.

V usage is TRBV28 and J usage is TRBJ1-1, with TRBD1 as a possible D gene (6 bases). Trimming removed 6 bases from V and 1 base from J, with 18 bases in between. CDR1 and CDR2 from the germline V gene are MDHEN and SYDVKM. This CDR3 is 16 amino acids long. The CDR3 region has the DNA TGTGCCAGCAGGACACCGGCAATACAGGGGAACACTGAAGCTTTCTTT. Its protein product is CASRTPAIQGNTEAFF.

This clone was observed a handful of times. The V gene is TRBV7-8, the J gene TRBJ2-4; the D gene is possibly TRBD2 (5 bases). CDR3 length: 17 amino acids. CDR1 is SGHVS, CDR2 FQNEAQ, per germline. Trimming took off 1 base at V and 6 bases at J, with 19 bases between the two ends. CDR3 nucleotides: TGTGCCAGCAGCTTAGAGTTGAGGGTGGTAGTGGGAAACATTCAGTACTTC. Its protein product is CASSLELRVVVGNIQYF. The whole variable domain, remainder taken from reference TRBV7-8 and TRBJ2-4, is GAGVSQSPRYKVAKRGQDVALRCDPISGHVSLFWYQQALGQGPEFLTYFQNEAQLDKSGLPSDRFFAERPEGSVSTLKIQRTQQEDSAVYLCASSLELRVVVGNIQYFGAGTRLSVL.

The chain recombines TRBV20-1 with TRBJ2-5; D not resolved. This CDR3 has 11 residues. Germline V lookup: CDR1 DFQATT, CDR2 SNEGSKA (reference sequence). With 3 bases removed from V and 5 bases from J, the gap between germline ends came to 7 bases. The CDR3, as DNA: TGCAGTGCTAGGGGCTTTGAGACCCAGTACTTC. Amino acid sequence: CSARGFETQYF.

The V call is TRBV10-2, the J call TRBJ2-1, with D possibly TRBD2 on 6 matching bases. Germline V lookup: CDR1 WSHSY, CDR2 SAAADI. Trimming stripped 0 bases from V and 6 bases from J, with 9 bases between. This CDR3 comprises 14 residues. DNA of the CDR3: TGCGCCAGCAGTGAGTCCCGGGGGATCAATGAGCAGTTCTTC. Its protein product is CASSESRGINEQFF.

The chain combines TRBV7-9 with TRBJ1-2; 7 bases align to TRBD1. CDR1 SEHNR and CDR2 FQNEAQ come from the germline V gene (reference sequence). With 2 bases clipped from V and 2 bases from J, the junction kept 5 bases outside the gene matches. The length of the CDR3 is 15 residues. Here the CDR3 DNA reads TGTGCCAGCAGCTTAACCTTGACAGGGAACTATGGCTACACCTTC. This translates into CASSLTLTGNYGYTF.

The CDR3 protein is CASSLDGGGPQETQYF. The CDR3 nucleotides read TGTGCCAGCAGCTTAGATGGCGGGGGCCCCCAAGAGACCCAGTACTTC. The chain combines TRBV7-2 with TRBJ2-5; D perhaps matches TRBD2 (7 bases). The V and J ends lost 1 base and 1 base respectively, with 13 bases between them. This CDR3 is 16 amino acids long. The germline gives CDR1 SGHTA, CDR2 FQGNSA.

In its sample, this clone was seen once. The chain links TRBV5-4 to TRBJ2-5; possible D gene TRBD1, 5 bases. Germline-derived CDR1 and CDR2 are SGHNT and YYREEE (reference sequence). Trimming cost V 2 bases and J 5 bases, with 13 bases left between them. The CDR3 length is 14 residues. This chain's CDR3 is CASSFSGASETQYF. The CDR3 DNA follows: TGTGCCAGCAGCTTCTCTGGGGCCTCGGAGACCCAGTACTTC.

The V gene is TRBV7-3, the J gene TRBJ2-1; D perhaps matches TRBD2 (7 bases). CDR1 and CDR2 from the germline V gene are SGHTA and FQGTGA. The CDR3 runs 15 residues. Trimming removed 5 bases from V and 10 bases from J, with 21 bases in between. The CDR3 region is CASSPQGGALGEQFF. In nucleotides, the CDR3 is TGTGCCAGCAGCCCACAAGGGGGGGCGCTGGGCGAGCAGTTCTTC. The variable domain in full, with the rest retrieved from reference TRBV7-3 and TRBJ2-1, is GAGVSQTPSNKVTEKGKYVELRCDPISGHTALYWYRQSLGQGPEFLIYFQGTGAADDSGLPNDRFFAVRPEGSVSTLKIQRTERGDSAVYLCASSPQGGALGEQFFGPGTRLTVL.

The chain employs TRBV27 and TRBJ2-4; perhaps TRBD1 as D (6 bases). The V gene lost 4 bases and the J gene lost 0 bases, with 13 bases spanning the gap. Germline V gene sequence: CDR1 MNHEY, CDR2 SMNVEV (reference sequence). The CDR3 has 16 amino acids. CDR3 in amino acids: CASSSQGRTAKNIQYF. The CDR3 nucleotides are TGTGCCAGCAGTTCTCAGGGGCGGACAGCCAAAAACATTCAGTACTTC.

The genes are TRBV27 and TRBJ2-7; D is unresolved. V was trimmed by 3 bases and J by 3 bases, leaving 9 bases between them. Germline V gene lookup returns CDR1 MNHEY and CDR2 SMNVEV (reference sequence). CDR3 length: 13 residues. CDR3 in amino acids: CASSFNPNYEQYF. The CDR3 nucleotides read TGTGCCAGCAGTTTCAATCCTAACTACGAGCAGTACTTC.

The chain employs TRBV28 and TRBJ1-2, with TRBD1 matching over 7 bases. Losses at the gene ends were 6 bases for V and 8 bases for J; bases not matched to a gene: 9. The CDR3 contains 13 residues. Germline values: CDR1 MDHEN, CDR2 SYDVKM. CDR3 nucleotides: TGTGCCAGCAGCCTAACAGGGGTGGGAGGCTACACCTTC. This translates into CASSLTGVGGYTF.

The rearrangement uses TRBV10-2 and TRBJ1-6, with a tentative D call TRBD1 (5 bases). This CDR3 has 15 residues. V was shortened by 8 bases and J by 7 bases, with 18 bases between the two germline ends. CDR1 and CDR2 from the germline V gene are WSHSY and SAAADI. CDR3 amino acids: CASGARVTENSPLHF. The CDR3 DNA follows: TGCGCCAGCGGCGCCAGGGTAACCGAAAATTCACCCCTCCACTTT.

The V and J genes are TRBV9 and TRBJ2-1; 8 bases match TRBD2. The ends lost 3 bases at V and 5 bases at J; junction bases unmatched: 13. Per the germline V gene, CDR1 is SGDLS and CDR2 is YYNGEE. CDR3 size: 17 residues. For the CDR3, the DNA is TGTGCCAGCAGCGAAAAGCGGGAGCAAACGAGGGACAATGAGCAGTTCTTC. It specifies CASSEKREQTRDNEQFF.

This clone has only a few counts. The rearrangement joins TRBV10-3 to TRBJ1-4; 9 nucleotides agree with TRBD1. Trimming removed 5 bases from V and 8 bases from J; junction bases left unmatched: 3. There are 13 residues in the CDR3. Germline assignment: CDR1 ENHRY and CDR2 SYGVKD. This chain's CDR3 is CAISRQGGEKLFF. DNA of the CDR3: TGTGCCATCAGTCGACAGGGGGGGGAAAAACTGTTTTTT.

The rearrangement uses TRBV6-4 and TRBJ1-1; D remains ambiguous. V lost 4 bases, J lost 0 bases, and 6 bases lay in between. The CDR3 totals 13 residues. The germline V gene has CDR1 MRHNA and CDR2 SNTAGT. CDR3 amino acids: CASSGEMNTEAFF. The CDR3 DNA sequence: TGTGCCAGCAGTGGCGAGATGAACACTGAAGCTTTCTTT.

J is TRBJ2-5 and V is TRBV18; 7 nucleotides agree with TRBD1. CDR1 is KGHSH and CDR2 is LQKENI in the germline V gene. The CDR3 sequence is 17 residues long. V shed 3 bases, J shed 0 bases, and the junction held 10 bases outside the gene matches. CDR3 sequence: CASSPGQTRAHQETQYF. The CDR3 DNA is TGTGCCAGCTCACCGGGACAGACAAGGGCACACCAAGAGACCCAGTACTTC.

This chain joins TRBV27 and TRBJ2-1, with a possible D match to TRBD1 (6 bases). This CDR3 has 13 residues. CDR1 is MNHEY and CDR2 is SMNVEV in the germline V gene (reference sequence). The ends were cut back, 5 bases at V and 9 bases at J, with 14 bases in the middle. The CDR3 coding sequence is TGTGCCAGCAGTATACAGGGCCCCGGTGAGCAGTTCTTC. Translating gives CASSIQGPGEQFF.

The V gene is TRBV11-3, the J gene TRBJ2-1; 9 nucleotides line up with TRBD1. The CDR3 has 14 residues. Germline V lookup: CDR1 SGHNT, CDR2 YENEEA. Unmatched junction bases numbered 0, after V lost 3 bases and J lost 3 bases. CDR3 bases: TGTGCCAGCAGCTTGGGACAGGGCTACAATGAGCAGTTCTTC. The encoded protein is CASSLGQGYNEQFF.

This clone was found a few times. The chain uses TRBV7-2 and TRBJ1-1, with TRBD1 matching over 7 bases. J gave up 10 bases and V 2 bases, and 4 bases lay outside the gene matches. The germline V gene has CDR1 SGHTA and CDR2 FQGNSA. The CDR3 consists of 12 residues. CDR3 protein: CASSLRAGGAFF. The CDR3 DNA sequence: TGTGCCAGCAGCTTAAGGGCAGGGGGAGCTTTCTTT.

The count of this clone is one. The rearrangement uses TRBV18 and TRBJ2-5; 11 bases map to TRBD2. Germline V gene lookup returns CDR1 KGHSH and CDR2 LQKENI. The CDR3 sequence is 15 residues long. Losses at the gene ends were 0 bases for V and 5 bases for J; bases not matched to a gene: 2. CDR3 coding DNA: TGTGCCAGCTCACCACCGGCTAGCGGGGGGGAGACCCAGTACTTC. Its protein product is CASSPPASGGETQYF. The variable domain in full, completed from reference TRBV18 and TRBJ2-5, reads NAGVMQNPRHLVRRRGQEARLRCSPMKGHSHVYWYRQLPEEGLKFMVYLQKENIIDESGMPKERFSAEFPKEGPSILRIQQVVRGDSAAYFCASSPPASGGETQYFGPGTRLLVL.

The chain employs TRBV5-1 and TRBJ2-1; 8 bases agree with TRBD2. Germline trimming cut 5 bases from V and 3 bases from J; bases unmatched to any gene: 4. Germline V gene sequence: CDR1 SGHRS, CDR2 YFSETQ. This CDR3 comprises 14 residues. CDR3 sequence (DNA): TGCGCCAGCAGTTGGAGCGGGGGCTACAATGAGCAGTTCTTC. Translation: CASSWSGGYNEQFF. Combining the CDR3 with reference TRBV5-1 and TRBJ2-1 gives the whole variable domain KAGVTQTPRYLIKTRGQQVTLSCSPISGHRSVSWYQQTPGQGLQFLFEYFSETQRNKGNFPGRFSGRQFSNSRSEMNVSTLELGDSALYLCASSWSGGYNEQFFGPGTRLTVL.

The chain uses TRBV6-6 and TRBJ2-7; TRBD2 matches at 8 bases. In germline, CDR1 is MNHNY, CDR2 SVGAGI (reference sequence). The V segment lost 9 bases and the J segment 6 bases; nucleotides outside the gene matches: 13. The CDR3 loop spans 14 amino acids. Written as DNA, the CDR3 is TGTGCCAGTGCCGGGACTAGGGTCACTTCCGAGCAGTACTTC. It yields the protein CASAGTRVTSEQYF.

The chain is built from TRBV15 and TRBJ1-1; D not resolved. The CDR3 runs 16 residues. The V end lost 0 bases, the J end lost 1 base, and 12 bases lay between the germline ends. The germline V gene has CDR1 LNHNV and CDR2 YYDKDF (reference sequence). CDR3 sequence: CATSRDYVRGNTEAFF. CDR3 DNA: TGTGCCACCAGCAGAGATTATGTACGGGGGAACACTGAAGCTTTCTTT.

This clone has more than one count but fewer than ten. This chain connects TRBV28 to TRBJ2-3, with TRBD2 matching 7 bases. V shed 10 bases and J 2 bases; nucleotides not matched to a gene: 6. From germline, CDR1 is MDHEN and CDR2 SYDVKM. The CDR3 runs to 13 residues. The CDR3 sequence: CAISSGDTDTQYF. The CDR3 DNA sequence: TGTGCCATCTCAAGCGGGGACACAGATACGCAGTATTTT.

The rearrangement uses TRBV7-9 and TRBJ2-3; 7 bases are shared with TRBD1. Trimming removed 1 base from V and 4 bases from J; junction bases left unmatched: 5. CDR3 length: 15 residues. Germline CDR1 SEHNR, CDR2 FQNEAQ (reference sequence). The CDR3 coding sequence is TGTGCCAGCAGCTTAGGGGACAGACGGCCAGATACGCAGTATTTT. The encoded protein is CASSLGDRRPDTQYF.

V usage is TRBV19 and J usage is TRBJ1-1; TRBD1 agrees at 7 bases. The CDR3 spans 13 residues. V was pared by 6 bases and J by 1 base, with 2 bases of the junction left unmatched. Germline assignment: CDR1 LNHDA and CDR2 SQIVND (reference sequence). The CDR3 coding sequence is TGTGCCAGTAGGACAGGGTGGAACACTGAAGCTTTCTTT. The encoded protein is CASRTGWNTEAFF.

The genes are TRBV4-3 and TRBJ2-3, with 8 bases lining up with TRBD2. The CDR3 length is 16 residues. Germline V gene data show CDR1 as LGHNA and CDR2 as YSLEER. V was clipped by 2 bases and J by 5 bases; unmatched bases: 9. The CDR3 coding sequence is TGCGCCAGCAGCCAATCCGGAGCGGGGGCCAGAGATACGCAGTATTTT. This encodes CASSQSGAGARDTQYF.

The V and J genes are TRBV21-1 and TRBJ2-3; the table gives TRBD2 as D, unverified against the DNA. TRBV21-1 is deemed a pseudogene. The CDR3 consists of 16 residues. The CDR3 region is CASGTRTSVSTDTQYF. In DNA form, the CDR3 reads TGTGCCAGCGGAACCCGGACTAGCGTAAGCACAGATACGCAGTATTTT.